These 24 T cell receptor beta chains were all obtained from the same sample, sequenced in a study of tumor-infiltrating lymphocytes in primary liver carcinoma. Starting material of around 460 ng total RNA yielded TCR beta cDNA via a constant-region primer. Libraries for TCR beta were built through three nested multiplex PCR rounds, which together made up a slightly modified ARM-PCR procedure. Running nine to ten cycles apiece, the first two PCR rounds relied on TRBV1-TRBV30 forward primers together with a C-beta reverse primer. Each CDR3 protein is one row after TCRdb ran MiXCR on the multiplex PCR reads. The sample contains almost 200,000 distinct CDR3 sequences, almost 65% of which appear only once. Germline DNA was also extracted, and blood RNA derived from unsorted whole blood. The material sequenced was peripheral blood. The receptors here all came from a woman aged 55-69 years with primary liver carcinoma and hepatitis B virus infection.

As for this clonotype: Given a much more abundant clone one base away, this may be a read error. The chain combines TRBV7-9 with TRBJ2-3; 9 bases line up with TRBD2. This CDR3 has 14 amino acids. Germline loops: CDR1 SEHNR, CDR2 FQNEAQ (reference sequence). The CDR3, as DNA: TGTGCCAGCAGCTTGGGACTAGCTGGAGATACGCGGTATTTT. Its protein is CASSLGLAGDTRYF.

With respect to this clonotype: A single base separates this from a much larger clone, so it may be a read error. The gene calls are TRBV6-6 and TRBJ1-1; no firm D call. CDR3 length: 14 amino acids. Per the germline V gene, CDR1 is MNHNY and CDR2 is SVGAGI (reference sequence). The CDR3 sequence is CASSNPTGRTEDFF. In DNA form, the CDR3 reads TGTGCCAGCAGTAACCCGACGGGGAGAACTGAAGATTTCTTT.

As to this clonotype: A clone one base away is much larger, so this may be a read error. The chain joins TRBV28 to TRBJ2-3; D remains unclear. The length of the CDR3 is 14 residues. CDR1 and CDR2 (germline): MDHEN, SYDVKM. Trimming took off 4 bases at V and 4 bases at J, with 12 bases between the two ends. Written as DNA, the CDR3 is TGTGCCAGCAGTTCGATTAGGATACCAGATACGCAGTATTTT. Its protein product is CASSSIRIPDTQYF.

Turning to this clonotype: Sequence at one end of the junction differs from germline and may be a read error. V is TRBV11-2 and J is TRBJ2-1; D is unclear. The germline V gene encodes CDR1 SGHAT and CDR2 FQNNGV. The CDR3 consists of 20 residues. CDR3 DNA sequence: TGTGCCAGCAGCCACCCTTCCACCGTCCGGGCCCAGAGGTCCTACCATGAGCAGTTTTTC. Its protein is CASSHPSTVRAQRSYHEQFF.

Worth noting for this clonotype: An end of the junction differs from the germline gene, which may be a read error. The V call is TRBV5-4, the J call TRBJ2-5; D tentatively reads TRBD1 or TRBD2 (5 bases each). Germline V gene sequence: CDR1 SGHNT, CDR2 YYREEE (reference sequence). The CDR3 has 13 residues. The CDR3 nucleotides read TGTACCAGCAGCTTAATGGGGGAAGAGACCCAGTACTTC. Translation: CTSSLMGEETQYF.

This chain uses TRBV19 with TRBJ1-3; D not resolved. Germline assignment: CDR1 LNHDA and CDR2 SQIVND (reference sequence). This CDR3 comprises 12 residues. Trimming shortened V by 6 bases and J by 4 bases, and 7 bases separated the two germline ends. The CDR3 sequence is CASRPAGNTIYF. For the CDR3, the DNA is TGTGCCAGTAGGCCAGCCGGAAACACCATATATTTT.

The chain employs TRBV11-2 and TRBJ2-7, with 14 bases identical to TRBD2. V lost 5 bases, J lost 2 bases, and 11 bases stayed unmatched. This CDR3 region has 18 residues. Germline lookup yields CDR1 SGHAT and CDR2 FQNNGV. The CDR3 region has the DNA TGTGCCAGCAGCAGGAGACTAGCGGGAGGGCCGAAAGCCTACGAGCAGTACTTC. It specifies CASSRRLAGGPKAYEQYF.

This clonotype was recorded only once. An end of the junction does not agree with germline; a read error may underlie this. The V call is TRBV11-2, the J call TRBJ2-7, with 8 positions matching TRBD2. The CDR3 totals 14 residues. Germline V gives CDR1 SGHAT, CDR2 FQNNGV. CDR3 loop: CASNPGGAPYEQYF. CDR3 sequence (DNA): TGTGCCAGCAACCCGGGAGGGGCACCCTACGAGCAGTACTTT. The whole variable domain, remainder taken from reference TRBV11-2 and TRBJ2-7, is EAGVAQSPRYKIIEKRQSVAFWCNPISGHATLYWYQQILGQGPKLLIQFQNNGVVDDSQLPKDRFSAERLKGVDSTLKIQPAKLEDSAVYLCASNPGGAPYEQYFGPGTRLTVT.

Of note for this clonotype: This is likely a read error, given that the CDR3 carries no conserved phenylalanine or tryptophan at its end. The chain uses TRBV30 and TRBJ1-1; TRBD1 agrees at 7 bases. Germline values: CDR1 GTSNPN, CDR2 SVGIG (reference sequence). After removal of 2 bases from V and 1 base from J, the junction contained 4 bases not matched to a gene. This CDR3 region has 14 residues. CDR3 amino acids: CAWSSRTGNTEAFV. The CDR3 DNA reads as TGTGCCTGGAGTTCCCGGACAGGGAACACTGAAGCTTTCGTT.

V is TRBV6-1 and J is TRBJ2-7, with a possible D match to TRBD2 (6 bases). The V gene's germline CDR1 is MNHNS and CDR2 SASEGT. The CDR3 extends over 16 amino acids. Trimming removed 8 bases at V and 3 bases at J, with 23 bases between. In nucleotides, the CDR3 is TGTGCCAGCCCCCCCTCTACGGGGAGGAAGAACTACGAGCAGTACTTC. It encodes CASPPSTGRKNYEQYF.

This clonotype has more than one count but fewer than ten. V and J are TRBV5-6 and TRBJ2-7; 7 nucleotides agree with TRBD2. The germline gives CDR1 SGHDT, CDR2 YYEEEE. This CDR3 has 14 residues. After removal of 1 base from V and 6 bases from J, the junction contained 7 bases not matched to a gene. CDR3 nucleotides: TGTGCCAGCAGCTTGATTGGGGACTATGGCGAGCAGTACTTC. Translated, it gives CASSLIGDYGEQYF.

Notes on this clonotype: A much larger clone lies one base from this, so it may be a read error. The chain recombines TRBV14 with TRBJ2-5; TRBD1 matches 7 bases. With 4 bases clipped from V and 4 bases from J, the junction kept 9 bases outside the gene matches. This CDR3 comprises 15 residues. CDR1 SGHDN and CDR2 FVKESK come from the germline V gene. The CDR3 region is CASSLSTGRGETQYF. CDR3 nucleotides: TGTGCCAGCAGCCTCTCGACAGGGAGAGGAGAGACCCAGTACTTC.

In regard to this clonotype: A much larger clone sits a single nucleotide away, making a read error possible. This chain links TRBV6-5 with TRBJ1-2, with D possibly TRBD1 on 5 matching bases. The CDR3 consists of 14 residues. CDR1 and CDR2 (germline): MNHEY, SVGAGI. This CDR3 is CASSTGGSGYDYTF. The CDR3 DNA follows: TGTGCCAGCAGCACCGGGGGGTCGGGCTATGACTACACCTTC.

There are a few counts of this clonotype. A much larger clone is a single base away; this may be a read error. The J gene is TRBJ2-3, the V gene TRBV7-8; D is possibly TRBD1 (6 bases). Germline V gene lookup returns CDR1 SGHVS and CDR2 FQNEAQ. Trimming left V 4 bases short and J 1 base short, with 24 bases between. CDR3 length: 19 amino acids. CDR3 loop: CASSSHREQVARGTDTQYF. In DNA, the CDR3 is TGTGCCAGCAGCTCCCACAGGGAACAAGTTGCTCGGGGCACAGATACGCAGTATTTT.

Remarks on this clonotype: This CDR3 fails to terminate in the conserved phenylalanine or tryptophan, so it likely reflects a read error. The chain joins TRBV28 to TRBJ2-7; the match to TRBD1 covers 9 bases. J was trimmed by 5 bases and V by 4 bases; bases with no gene match: 9. Germline V gene lookup returns CDR1 MDHEN and CDR2 SYDVKM. The length of the CDR3 is 15 residues. DNA of the CDR3: TGTGCCAGCAGTTCGTTGGGGACAGGGTCCCACGAGCAGTACCTC. Translation: CASSSLGTGSHEQYL.

Comments on this clonotype: A single base separates this from a much larger clone, so it may be a read error. The J gene is TRBJ2-3, the V gene TRBV30, with 8 bases aligning to TRBD2. The CDR3 has 15 amino acids. Germline lookup yields CDR1 GTSNPN and CDR2 SVGIG (reference sequence). V shed 5 bases, J shed 4 bases, and the junction held 11 bases outside the gene matches. The CDR3, as DNA: TGTGCCTGGCAACCGGGACTAGTACGCGCAGATACGCAGTATTTT. The encoded protein is CAWQPGLVRADTQYF.

Comments on this clonotype: A junction end diverges from the germline sequence, so it may reflect a read error. The rearrangement uses TRBV11-2 and TRBJ2-2; D is perhaps TRBD2 (5 bases). The CDR3 spans 14 residues. The V gene's germline CDR1 is SGHAT and CDR2 FQNNGV. The CDR3 region has the DNA TGTGCCAGCAGCTTAGCCGCGAACACCGGGGAGCTGGCTTTT. This gives the protein CASSLAANTGELAF.

With regard to this clonotype: Being one base from a much bigger clone, this may be a read error. The genes are TRBV10-2 and TRBJ2-5; no clear D. V gave up 8 bases and J gave up 1 base, with 11 bases separating them. The CDR3 is made up of 13 amino acids. CDR1 and CDR2 from the germline V gene are WSHSY and SAAADI. Written as DNA, the CDR3 is TGCGCCAGCCGCCTTGGCAGCCAAGAGACCCAGTACTTC. Translating gives CASRLGSQETQYF.

Turning to this clonotype: A junction boundary mismatches the germline segment, possibly from a read error. The gene calls are TRBV29-1 and TRBJ2-2; D may be TRBD1 or TRBD2 (5 bases each). Germline V gene data show CDR1 as SQVTM and CDR2 as ANQGSEA. The CDR3 is made up of 11 amino acids. The CDR3 bases are TGCAGCGTTGGTTCGCCCAGGGAGCTGTCTTTT. As protein: CSVGSPRELSF.

As for this clonotype: A much bigger clone sits one base away, suggesting this may be a read error. The chain employs TRBV6-1 and TRBJ2-7, with D perhaps assigned TRBD1 or TRBD2 (5 bases each). There are 16 residues in the CDR3. The germline V gene has CDR1 MNHNS and CDR2 SASEGT. CDR3 sequence (DNA): TGTGCCATCAGTCCTCTCCGGGACGGAGGCTCCTACGAGCAGTACTTC. It codes for CAISPLRDGGSYEQYF.

On this clonotype itself: With a much larger clone just one base away, this may be a read error. The CDR3: CSVSGLAGGGSTDTQYF. In DNA, the CDR3 is TGCAGCGTTAGTGGACTAGCGGGAGGAGGGAGCACAGATACGCAGTATTTT. V gene TRBV29-1 combines with J gene TRBJ2-3; 14 nucleotides match TRBD2. In germline, CDR1 is SQVTM, CDR2 ANQGSEA. The CDR3 totals 17 residues. V was pared by 5 bases and J by 0 bases, with 7 bases of the junction left unmatched.

The CDR3 is CASSQADPGISENIQYF. CDR3 DNA sequence: TGTGCCAGCAGCCAGGCCGACCCCGGGATTTCCGAAAACATTCAGTACTTC. The chain is built from TRBV11-2 and TRBJ2-4, with D possibly being TRBD2 (5 bases). The CDR3 runs 17 residues. V was shortened by 5 bases and J by 5 bases, with 22 bases between the two germline ends. Per the germline V gene, CDR1 is SGHAT and CDR2 is FQNNGV.

This clonotype was detected a few times. This clone may be a read error of a much larger clone one base away. It is likely a read error, because the conserved phenylalanine at the end of the CDR3 is missing. The genes are TRBV6-6 and TRBJ1-5, with D possibly being TRBD1 (5 bases). This CDR3 is built from 17 residues. Germline V lookup: CDR1 MNHNY, CDR2 SVGAGI (reference sequence). Trimming left V 7 bases short and J 4 bases short, with 23 bases between. CDR3 sequence reads: CASIWGLSVGGNQPQHL. CDR3 in DNA: TGTGCCAGCATATGGGGGTTGAGTGTGGGGGGTAATCAGCCCCAGCATCTT.

Remarks on this clonotype: A much larger clone sits a single nucleotide away, making a read error possible. V and J are TRBV6-5 and TRBJ1-3, with unresolved D. Trimming took 6 bases from V and 0 from J, leaving 12 bases between them. The CDR3 length is 15 residues. CDR1 is MNHEY and CDR2 is SVGAGI in the germline V gene. The CDR3 sequence: CASRRERSSGNTIYF. The CDR3 region has the DNA TGTGCCAGCAGAAGGGAAAGGTCCTCTGGAAACACCATATATTTT.